These 30 T cell receptor beta chains came from one sample sequenced in a study of T cell responses to AZD1222 COVID-19 vaccine. Generated by immunoSEQ multiplex PCR, the TCRdb table keeps only in-frame clones and is missing some. The table records about 150,000 clones, approximately 90% of them present only once. Sample: peripheral blood, taken on day 0 of AZD1222 vaccination. The receptors originated from an adult in good health.

The chain carries TRBV3-1 (or the pseudogene TRBV3-2) and TRBJ2-7; D gene uncertain. Germline CDR1 is LGHDT and CDR2 is YNNKEL (reference sequence). V lost 3 bases to trimming and J lost 0 bases, with 15 bases between them. The CDR3 consists of 16 residues. The CDR3 bases are TGTGCCAGCAGCCACCAATTCCGGGCGAGCTCCTACGAGCAGTACTTC. Translation: CASSHQFRASSYEQYF.

The rearrangement links TRBV27 to TRBJ1-2; tentative D call: TRBD1 (5 bases). The germline V gene has CDR1 MNHEY and CDR2 SMNVEV (reference sequence). This CDR3 contains 12 residues. The ends were cut back, 5 bases at V and 3 bases at J, with 7 bases in the middle. The CDR3 sequence is CASSDSDYGYTF. CDR3 coding DNA: TGTGCCAGCAGTGACAGCGACTATGGCTACACCTTC.

The V and J genes are TRBV6-5 and TRBJ1-5; D is ambiguous. In germline, CDR1 is MNHEY, CDR2 SVGAGI. The CDR3 has 12 amino acids. Trimming pared 5 bases from V and 3 bases from J, leaving 5 bases between. This CDR3 is CASSRDNQPQHF. The CDR3 region has the DNA TGTGCCAGCAGTCGGGACAATCAGCCCCAGCATTTT.

V usage is TRBV18 and J usage is TRBJ2-1, with 9 bases identical to TRBD2. The ends lost 5 bases at V and 2 bases at J; junction bases unmatched: 4. This CDR3 comprises 15 residues. In germline, CDR1 is KGHSH, CDR2 LQKENI. The CDR3 DNA is TGTGCCAGCTCAGCATCTAGCGGGACCTACAATGAGCAGTTCTTC. Translating gives CASSASSGTYNEQFF.

This rearrangement joins TRBV6-6 to TRBJ2-7; D is ambiguous. V gave up 5 bases and J gave up 3 bases, with 8 bases separating them. The CDR3 has 12 amino acids. Germline V gene sequence: CDR1 MNHNY, CDR2 SVGAGI (reference sequence). The CDR3 DNA follows: TGTGCCAGCAGTACCAACAGCTACGAGCAGTACTTC. This gives the protein CASSTNSYEQYF.

This chain joins TRBV6-5 and TRBJ2-5, with TRBD1 identical over 10 bases. Trimming at V came to 2 bases and at J to 4 bases, leaving 7 bases not matched to a gene. This CDR3 region has 16 residues. Germline V lookup: CDR1 MNHEY, CDR2 SVGAGI. CDR3 sequence (DNA): TGTGCCAGCAGTTACGCAGACAGGGGGCGCAGAGAGACCCAGTACTTC. Protein sequence: CASSYADRGRRETQYF.

This clone was seen more than once but under ten times. The chain joins TRBV24-1 to TRBJ1-5; TRBD1 aligns across 7 bases. Germline trimming cut 4 bases from V and 7 bases from J; bases unmatched to any gene: 15. This CDR3 comprises 17 residues. Germline CDR1 reads KGHDR; CDR2 reads SFDVKD. CDR3 region: CATSDPEGGAGAQPQHF. The CDR3 DNA is TGTGCCACCAGTGACCCTGAAGGGGGCGCGGGGGCCCAGCCCCAGCATTTT.

The chain couples TRBV25-1 to TRBJ2-1; 11 bases are a match to TRBD2. V was clipped by 1 base and J by 4 bases; unmatched bases: 3. The CDR3 runs 16 residues. CDR1 is MGHDK, CDR2 SYGVNS, per germline. The CDR3 loop reads CASSELPSGGYNEQFF. The CDR3 coding sequence is TGTGCCAGCAGTGAATTACCTAGCGGGGGGTACAATGAGCAGTTCTTC.

This chain's CDR3 is CASSALGSDNEQFF. CDR3 DNA: TGTGCCAGCAGTGCGCTAGGGTCCGACAATGAGCAGTTCTTC. This sequence joins TRBV2 and TRBJ2-1, with D unclear. V shed 4 bases and J shed 5 bases, with 12 bases lying between them. CDR1 is SNHLY and CDR2 is FYNNEI in the germline V gene. The CDR3 is 14 amino acids.

The rearrangement uses TRBV3-1 (or the pseudogene TRBV3-2) and TRBJ2-1; possible D gene TRBD2, 7 bases. This CDR3 has 17 amino acids. Deletions cut 0 bases from V and 5 bases from J, with 17 bases between. Per the germline V gene, CDR1 is LGHDT and CDR2 is YNNKEL (reference sequence). CDR3 in amino acids: CASSQDGGGRWDNEQFF. The CDR3 coding sequence is TGTGCCAGCAGCCAAGATGGCGGGGGCAGGTGGGACAATGAGCAGTTCTTC.

As to this clone: The germline gene is not matched at one end of the junction; a read error may be the cause. The chain uses TRBV7-7 and TRBJ2-7, with TRBD2 matching over 12 bases. The CDR3 extends over 15 amino acids. Germline CDR1 reads SSHAT; CDR2 reads FNYEAQ (reference sequence). In nucleotides, the CDR3 is TGTGCTAGCAGCCCAGGACTAGCGGGAAGTTACGAGCAGTACTTC. Amino acids: CASSPGLAGSYEQYF. Combining the CDR3 with reference TRBV7-7 and TRBJ2-7 gives the whole variable domain GAGVSQSPRYKVTKRGQDVTLRCDPISSHATLYWYQQALGQGPEFLTYFNYEAQPDKSGLPSDRFSAERPEGSISTLTIQRTEQRDSAMYRCASSPGLAGSYEQYFGPGTRLTVT.

The chain couples TRBV4-1 to TRBJ2-3; 12 nucleotides line up with TRBD2. This CDR3 is 18 amino acids long. V was pared by 0 bases and J by 0 bases, with 4 bases of the junction left unmatched. Germline CDR1 reads MGHRA; CDR2 reads YSYEKL. CDR3 loop: CASSQEGTSGLSTDTQYF. CDR3 nucleotide sequence: TGCGCCAGCAGCCAAGAGGGGACTAGCGGGCTTAGCACAGATACGCAGTATTTT.

The chain combines TRBV19 with TRBJ2-2; either TRBD1 or TRBD2 may fit D (5 bases each). V was trimmed by 7 bases and J by 3 bases, leaving 12 bases between them. Germline CDR1 LNHDA, CDR2 SQIVND (reference sequence). The CDR3 extends over 14 amino acids. The CDR3 DNA reads as TGTGCCAGTAAGCCCGGGACCGACACCGGGGAGCTGTTTTTT. Its translation: CASKPGTDTGELFF.

A remark on this clone: At one end, the junction sequence differs from germline, possibly due to a read error. The chain links TRBV25-1 to TRBJ1-3; D gene uncertain. There are 11 residues in the CDR3. Germline-derived CDR1 and CDR2 are MGHDK and SYGVNS. The chain's CDR3 is CGGGSGNTIYF. DNA of the CDR3: TGCGGCGGAGGGTCTGGAAACACCATATATTTT.

The CDR3 nucleotides are TGTGCCAGCAGCTTAGAACTAGCGACCTCCTACGAGCAGTACTTC. Translated, it gives CASSLELATSYEQYF. The chain links TRBV11-2 to TRBJ2-7; TRBD2 agrees at 7 bases. V was pared by 0 bases and J by 0 bases, with 2 bases of the junction left unmatched. Germline lookup yields CDR1 SGHAT and CDR2 FQNNGV. The CDR3 totals 15 residues. Full variable domain (missing parts from reference TRBV11-2 and TRBJ2-7): EAGVAQSPRYKIIEKRQSVAFWCNPISGHATLYWYQQILGQGPKLLIQFQNNGVVDDSQLPKDRFSAERLKGVDSTLKIQPAKLEDSAVYLCASSLELATSYEQYFGPGTRLTVT.

V usage is TRBV7-9 and J usage is TRBJ1-3, with D perhaps TRBD1 (5 bases). The germline gives CDR1 SEHNR, CDR2 FQNEAQ (reference sequence). CDR3 length equals 19 residues. The germline V and J ends were trimmed by 5 bases and 2 bases, with 25 bases remaining between them. CDR3 in DNA: TGTGCCAGCAGCAGTGGGGAGGAGGGGTCAACGTTGGCTGGAAACACCATATATTTT. The encoded protein is CASSSGEEGSTLAGNTIYF.

The rearrangement joins TRBV5-1 to TRBJ2-1; the match to TRBD2 covers 9 bases. The CDR3 consists of 15 residues. The germline CDR1 and CDR2 sequences are SGHRS and YFSETQ. V shed 2 bases, J shed 7 bases, and the junction held 7 bases outside the gene matches. CDR3 residues: CASSLIAGVENEQFF. CDR3 nucleotides: TGCGCCAGCAGCTTAATAGCGGGAGTGGAAAATGAGCAGTTCTTC.

V gene TRBV12-3 or TRBV12-4 combines with J gene TRBJ1-1, with D perhaps matching TRBD1 (6 bases). Trimming took 6 bases from V and 4 from J, leaving 12 bases between them. The CDR3 is 13 amino acids. DNA for the CDR3: TGTGCCAGCAGACTCAGGGGAGGCACTGAAGCTTTCTTT. Its translation is CASRLRGGTEAFF.

Written as DNA, the CDR3 is TGTGCCAGCAAAGCAGGGAGGACCACCGGGGAGCTGTTTTTT. It specifies CASKAGRTTGELFF. This chain uses TRBV6-5 with TRBJ2-2, with D possibly TRBD2 on 6 matching bases. Deletions cut 7 bases from V and 4 bases from J, with 13 bases between. The CDR3 loop spans 14 amino acids. CDR1 is MNHEY and CDR2 is SVGAGI in the germline V gene.

The chain uses TRBV20-1 and TRBJ2-5; D gene uncertain. Germline V lookup: CDR1 DFQATT, CDR2 SNEGSKA (reference sequence). Trimming took off 3 bases at V and 5 bases at J, with 7 bases between the two ends. CDR3 size: 11 residues. CDR3 coding DNA: TGCAGTGCTAGGGTCGGGGAGACCCAGTACTTC. Translated, it gives CSARVGETQYF.

The chain combines TRBV7-2 with TRBJ2-3, with 12 bases matching TRBD2. CDR1 is SGHTA and CDR2 is FQGNSA in the germline V gene. There are 18 residues in the CDR3. V was pared by 1 base and J by 5 bases, with 10 bases of the junction left unmatched. CDR3 sequence reads: CASSLGLAGVIGEDTQYF. In DNA, the CDR3 is TGTGCCAGCAGCTTAGGACTAGCGGGAGTGATTGGTGAAGATACGCAGTATTTT.

This rearrangement joins TRBV28 to TRBJ2-7; D is perhaps TRBD1 (7 bases). V lost 6 bases and J 0 bases, leaving 15 bases between the germline ends. The CDR3 loop spans 15 amino acids. Germline assignment: CDR1 MDHEN and CDR2 SYDVKM. CDR3 region: CASSLAGGYSYEQYF. The CDR3 coding sequence is TGTGCCAGCAGCCTAGCAGGGGGGTACTCCTACGAGCAGTACTTC.

V and J are TRBV5-6 and TRBJ1-4; perhaps TRBD1 as D (5 bases). Trimming took 3 bases from V and 0 from J, leaving 6 bases between them. The CDR3 totals 14 residues. Germline values: CDR1 SGHDT, CDR2 YYEEEE. The CDR3 sequence: CASSSTATNEKLFF. The DNA of the CDR3 is TGTGCCAGCAGCTCGACAGCAACTAATGAAAAACTGTTTTTT.

The chain carries TRBV4-1 and TRBJ2-7; 7 nucleotides agree with TRBD2. Germline CDR1 and CDR2: MGHRA and YSYEKL. Trimming cost V 1 base and J 0 bases; bases outside gene matches: 12. This CDR3 is built from 18 residues. The CDR3 DNA sequence: TGCGCCAGCAGCCAAGGGCGACAATCTAGCGGAGCCTCCTACGAGCAGTACTTC. This translates into CASSQGRQSSGASYEQYF.

This clone was seen a few times. V gene TRBV2 combines with J gene TRBJ2-7; 12 bases fit TRBD2. Germline lookup yields CDR1 SNHLY and CDR2 FYNNEI. V dropped 8 bases and J dropped 4; count of bases not matched to a gene: 3. This CDR3 has 13 residues. CDR3 coding DNA: TGTGCCAGCCTTGGGACTAGCGGGTACGAGCAGTACTTC. This sequence encodes CASLGTSGYEQYF.

V usage is TRBV9 and J usage is TRBJ1-1, with TRBD1 identical over 9 bases. The length of the CDR3 is 17 residues. Germline V CDR1 and CDR2: SGDLS, YYNGEE. The junction had 10 bases not matched to a gene; V was cut back by 3 bases and J by 1 base. The CDR3 loop is CASSAGTGRKGNTEAFF. CDR3 sequence (DNA): TGTGCCAGCAGCGCCGGGACAGGGCGGAAAGGGAACACTGAAGCTTTCTTT.

The chain has TRBV7-2 and TRBJ1-5, with D unresolved. From germline, CDR1 is SGHTA and CDR2 FQGNSA. CDR3 length equals 12 residues. V dropped 1 base and J dropped 11 bases, with 9 bases sitting between them. CDR3 protein: CASSLGRAAQHF. CDR3 DNA sequence: TGTGCCAGCAGCTTAGGAAGGGCAGCCCAGCATTTT.

This clone was observed a single time. CDR3 sequence reads: CASSTREGSGANVLTF. The CDR3 coding sequence is TGTGCCAGCAGCACCCGGGAGGGCTCTGGGGCCAACGTCCTGACTTTC. This rearrangement joins TRBV9 to TRBJ2-6; TRBD2 aligns across 8 bases. The CDR3 runs to 16 residues. Per germline, CDR1 SGDLS and CDR2 YYNGEE. Losses at the gene ends were 4 bases for V and 0 bases for J; bases not matched to a gene: 3.

With respect to this clone: A much bigger clone sits one base away, suggesting this may be a read error. The same CDR3 arises from other DNA sequences in this sample as well. The chain uses TRBV27 and TRBJ2-1; TRBD2 agrees at 7 bases. CDR1 and CDR2 (germline): MNHEY, SMNVEV (reference sequence). This CDR3 is 14 amino acids long. V shed 6 bases and J 5 bases; nucleotides not matched to a gene: 7. The chain's CDR3 is CASSIGTTNNEQFF. In nucleotides, the CDR3 is TGTGCCAGCAGCATCGGGACTACCAACAATGAGCAGTTCTTC.

The chain combines TRBV19 with TRBJ1-5; D ambiguous. CDR3 length equals 17 residues. Trimming stripped 6 bases from V and 3 bases from J, with 21 bases between. CDR1 LNHDA and CDR2 SQIVND come from the germline V gene (reference sequence). The CDR3 DNA reads as TGTGCCAGTAGCCCGTATGTTGGGCAGACCTCCAATCAGCCCCAGCATTTT. Translation gives CASSPYVGQTSNQPQHF.